This T cell receptor (beta chain) was recorded in a study of blood T cell repertoires in COVID-19. As for the study in general: PBMCs, B-cell-depleted T cells, or T cells were the source of the cDNA or gDNA that made up the material.

The ends were cut back, 5 bases at V and 5 bases at J, with 9 bases in the middle. Germline V gene data show CDR1 as SGHTA and CDR2 as FQGTGA. The CDR3 covers 12 residues. In the authors' workflow: Using reference gene primer amplification, nucleated cell counts were estimated. Clones were read by immunoSEQ multiplex PCR, and TCRdb kept only the in-frame ones, dropping some. V and J calls and clone size are as listed in that table; D and trimming were resolved from the DNA. Of tens of thousands of clones listed, just under 85% are singletons. This clonotype was sampled from a middle-aged man with active COVID-19. The genes are TRBV7-3 and TRBJ1-1; D call uncertain. Sequencing input: peripheral blood. The CDR3 DNA is TGTGCCAGCAGCCACCTCTATACTGAAGCTTTCTTT. Translation: CASSHLYTEAFF.